This TCR beta chain was sequenced in a study of cytomegalovirus exposure and HLA in healthy donors (dated by TCRdb to about 2017). About the study as a whole: In an earlier analysis of 587 of the donors, under 300 Gb of sequence data and approximately 120 million unique TCR beta sequences from 150 million to 200 million T cells were reported. An early release that covered 640 HLA-typed donors contained around 330 gigabases of sequencing data and 65 million to 100 million unique TCR sequences. Of the roughly 430 genotyped donors, roughly 80% fell in the genetic ancestry cluster associated with self-reported Caucasian donors. The study aimed to test whether signatures of past pathogen exposure could be identified by cataloging public T cell receptors. Using immunosequencing, the study profiled T cell repertoires from about 610 subjects and related those repertoires to cytomegalovirus serostatus. Along with the approximately 700-subject first cohort, a separate validation cohort of around 110 different subjects was used. The study combined high-throughput TCR immunosequencing, statistical association of individual TCRs with disease status, and machine learning to predict cytomegalovirus infection status. To study patterns of TCR occurrence, a later analysis re-analyzed previously published TCR beta repertoires from 600 to 750 donors and added high-resolution HLA genotyping. Rather than drawing on any new phenotypic data, the later analysis identified candidate immune exposures from TCR beta sequences and the way those sequences occurred across donors. In an earlier analysis of several hundred of the donors, high-throughput TCR beta sequencing was used to judge whether each TCR beta V gene segment behaved as functional or pseudogenic. Donor age, sex, ethnicity and CMV serostatus were collected together with the repertoire data. In a later genetic analysis, genome-wide SNP genotypes for 398 of the 666 donors were used, and that subset was treated as a discovery cohort. Every discovery cohort repertoire had been produced on one sequencing platform. HLA typing included class I and class II loci at four-digit resolution. Typing coverage differed by locus: A, B, C, DRB1 and DQB1 were typed in about 629-640 donors, DQA1 in about 500, DPA1 in approximately 610, and DPB1 in about 450. About 5 DR-DQ haplotypes were handled as single units for association and clustering, since linkage in the cohort was strong. On average, about 200,000 unique TCR beta nucleotide sequences were sequenced per donor among 398 genotyped donors of the cohort, with about 17% of those sequences being non-productive. What the work shows at the level of the full study, not this receptor alone: A few of the identified cytomegalovirus-associated TCR beta chains were confirmed in vitro to be specific for cytomegalovirus antigens. Linkage disequilibrium might explain the correlated functional status among segregating V segments, but an unknown experimental factor could not be excluded. The sequencing pipeline was judged likely to have produced a cluster of highly shared sequence variants as a technical artifact. Some IMGT-functional V segments, including TRBV6-2 and TRBV6-3, could not be distinguished by the 87-base-pair reads and were therefore excluded. An association between a missense DCLRE1C variant and V-gene and J-gene trimming of TCR beta chains was found in a later genetic analysis and replicated in an independent cohort. A later analysis reported that several top co-occurrence clusters appeared linked to parvovirus B19, influenza, CMV and Epstein-Barr virus. The only immune exposure information available for the cohort was CMV serostatus. A further reported finding was that TCR beta sequences accurately predicted the HLA-A and HLA-B alleles for most subjects in the first cohort. HLA typing was unavailable for some donors at each locus, so association tests used only the typed subset. According to a later analysis, most CMV-associated TCR beta chains appeared to be HLA-restricted, and the HLA associations seemed to be driven largely by CMV exposure. Broadly in line with IMGT annotations, most TCR beta V segments showed up in productive rearrangements about 87% or about 30% of the time in an earlier analysis of about 500 of the donors. The earlier analysis of nearly 600 of the donors excluded around 17 rarely observed V segments, including chromosome 9 orphons, because counts were too low. The classifier was reported to diagnose cytomegalovirus status with high specificity and sensitivity in both the original and validation cohorts. The authors suggested that the approach could potentially be extended to other disease states and immunological phenotypes. According to a later genetic analysis, donors in an Asian-associated ancestry cluster had fewer N-insertions in productive TCRs than the approximately 700-donor mean. In the study, approximately 160 TCR beta chains were listed as associated with cytomegalovirus. Presence/absence analyses assumed roughly uniform sequencing depth across donors, an assumption that may not hold. Only TCR beta chains were sequenced in this cohort, and the absence of alpha or paired-chain data limited detectable features. While some public TCRs were present in many individuals, most TCR sequences turned up only very rarely across donors. In a later analysis, HLA-associated TCR beta chains showed more clonal expansion and lower generation probabilities than non-associated chains that were equally common. At a false discovery rate of 0.05, a later analysis linked 15,000 to 20,000 TCR beta sequences to specific HLA alleles. A later analysis found that TCR association rates varied across HLA loci, with DRB1 alleles showing the most associated TCRs and HLA-C alleles the fewest. When HLA alleles, especially DR and DQ, strongly co-occurred, TCR associations were difficult to assign to individual alleles.

Library creation used the immunoSEQ multiplex PCR assay. A mixture of 60 forward primers for TCR Vbeta segments and 13 reverse primers for TCR Jbeta segments was used in the multiplex PCR. A multiplex PCR assay on genomic DNA amplified the CDR3 region of rearranged TCR beta genes. The Illumina HiSeq System was used to sequence the amplified TCR beta libraries as 87-base-pair reads. As for the authors' bioinformatics: A later analysis tallied tens of millions of unique TCR beta chains across the 600 to 700 repertoires, and about 12 million of those chains were shared by two or more donors. Raw reads were error-corrected and collapsed into unique sequences by a nearest-neighbor algorithm in which closely related sequences were merged to remove PCR and sequencing errors. Alignment of CDR3 sequences to IMGT reference sequences was used to assign V, D and J gene segments. Each retained sequence needed at least a six-nucleotide match to both a V gene segment and a J gene segment. Rearrangements were called productive when the CDR3 lacked stop codons and stayed in frame with V and J; all others were non-productive. Following IMGT convention, CDR3 was defined as the stretch from the second conserved V-encoded cysteine to the conserved J-encoded phenylalanine. The earlier analysis of about 640 of the donors excluded any sequence lacking an unambiguous match to a single V gene segment. An earlier analysis of almost 600 of the donors classified V segments as functional when productive rearrangements were above 56.7% and as segregating when the standard deviation between donors was above 5%. A statistical classification framework was developed to diagnose cytomegalovirus status using the catalog of TCR beta chain sequences. In a later analysis, V and J genes were assigned by comparing TCR nucleotide sequences against IMGT/GENE-DB human TR gene sequences. The TCRdist pipeline was used in a later analysis to assign CDR3 sequences and most-parsimonious VDJ recombination scenarios. In a later analysis, every TCR beta chain was defined by the combination of its CDR3 amino acid sequence and its V-gene family, and reads without a unique V-gene family were dropped. As a way to deal with suspected cross-contamination and a sequencing artifact, a later analysis dropped roughly 620 nucleotide sequences that were highly shared and had low generation probability. In a later analysis, a clonal expansion index for each public chain was calculated from normalized within-repertoire ranks of inferred template counts. A later analysis computed generation probabilities with a VDJ recombination model fitted to out-of-frame rearrangements, and checked the results against IGoR. A later analysis scored TCR-TCR, TCR-HLA and TCR-CMV co-occurrence with hypergeometric tests, applying a repertoire-size bias correction to TCR pairs. False discovery rates were estimated in a later analysis by permuting HLA or CMV assignments 20 times. In a later analysis, co-occurring TCRs were grouped using DBSCAN, with TCRdist sequence similarity added in when clustering inside HLA-allele-positive subsets. Co-occurrence clustering excluded repertoires with fewer than 30,000 or more than 120,000 public chains, plus five with anomalous nucleotide sharing. In TCRdb, the immuneACCESS table is reduced to in-frame sequences with V and J assigned. These tables do not hold every clone; where another copy was compared, an unresolved V gene accounts for under half, and the others remain unexplained. That table furnishes V, J and clone size, whereas the DNA furnished D and trimming. This sample is represented by around 150,000 clones; 68% of them were singletons. In total, the top ten clones hold less than 5% of the sample.

The cohort consisted of 650 to 850 healthy bone marrow donors. All cohort members were sampled while nominally healthy, although unrecorded immune exposures were likely present. The donor tested CMV seropositive and was one of the 289 seropositive cohort members. A peripheral blood sample was provided by each donor, and peripheral blood mononuclear cells were used for TCR beta sequencing. Genomic DNA extraction from the blood cell samples was performed with the Qiagen DNeasy Blood Extraction Kit. Details on this clone: Its target antigen remains unknown. Per-base qualities were not stored, and no clone one base away is much larger.

CDR1 and CDR2 are drawn from the germline V gene: SGHAT, FQNNGV. The CDR3 has 14 amino acids, counting the end cysteine and phenylalanine. Only the CDR3 region is kept as DNA, spanning 42 bases read in frame from base 1. The V and J ends are trimmed by 1 base and 4 bases, leaving 7 bases between them. The V and J segments used are TRBV11-2 and TRBJ1-4, with the D gene call left open. This receptor was identified in a woman aged 18-29 years in good health and CMV-seropositive. Material: PBMCs. The DNA is as follows: TGTGCCAGCAGCTTAGTACAGATTAATGAAAAACTGTTTTTT. This translates into CASSLVQINEKLFF. When the CDR3 is completed using the reference TRBV11-2 and TRBJ1-4 genes on either side, the full variable domain is EAGVAQSPRYKIIEKRQSVAFWCNPISGHATLYWYQQILGQGPKLLIQFQNNGVVDDSQLPKDRFSAERLKGVDSTLKIQPAKLEDSAVYLCASSLVQINEKLFFGSGTQLSVL.